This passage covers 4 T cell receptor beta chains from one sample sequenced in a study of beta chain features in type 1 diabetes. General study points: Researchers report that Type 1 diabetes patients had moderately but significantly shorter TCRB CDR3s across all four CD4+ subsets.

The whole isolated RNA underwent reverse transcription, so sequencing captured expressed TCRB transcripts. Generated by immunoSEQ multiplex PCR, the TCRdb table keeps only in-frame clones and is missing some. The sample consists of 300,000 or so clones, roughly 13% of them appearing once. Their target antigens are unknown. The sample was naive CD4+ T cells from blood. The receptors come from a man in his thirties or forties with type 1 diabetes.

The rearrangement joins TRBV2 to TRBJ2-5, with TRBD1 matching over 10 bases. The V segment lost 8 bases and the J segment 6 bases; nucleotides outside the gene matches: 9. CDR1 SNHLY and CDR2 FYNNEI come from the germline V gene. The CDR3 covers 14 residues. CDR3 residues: CASGVGQGTKTQYF. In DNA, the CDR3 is TGTGCCAGCGGTGTGGGACAGGGGACGAAGACCCAGTACTTC.

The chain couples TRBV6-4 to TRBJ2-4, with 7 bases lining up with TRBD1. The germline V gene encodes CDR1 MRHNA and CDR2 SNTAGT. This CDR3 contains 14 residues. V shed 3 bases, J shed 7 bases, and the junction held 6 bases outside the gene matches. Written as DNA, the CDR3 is TGTGCCAGCAGTGAGAGGCAGGGGGTTAACATTCAGTACTTC. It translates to CASSERQGVNIQYF.

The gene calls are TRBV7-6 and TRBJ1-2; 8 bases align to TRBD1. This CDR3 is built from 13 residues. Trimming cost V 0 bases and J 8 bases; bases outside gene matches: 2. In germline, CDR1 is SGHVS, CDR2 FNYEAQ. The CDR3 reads CASSLAPGGGYTF. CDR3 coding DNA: TGTGCCAGCAGCTTAGCGCCAGGGGGCGGCTACACCTTC.

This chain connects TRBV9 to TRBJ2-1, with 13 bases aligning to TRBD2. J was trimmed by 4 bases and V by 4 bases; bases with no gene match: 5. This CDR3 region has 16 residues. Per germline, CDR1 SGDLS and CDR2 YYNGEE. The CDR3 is CASSPGLAGNYNEQFF. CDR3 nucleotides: TGTGCCAGCAGCCCGGGACTAGCGGGGAATTACAATGAGCAGTTCTTC.